These 14 T cell receptor beta chains share one sample of origin, sequenced in a study of CD4+ T cells in melanoma. Profiling relied on immunoSEQ multiplex PCR, and the TCRdb table lists in-frame clones only, not all of them. The repertoire includes about 14,000 clones, about three quarters of them detected once, and roughly 15% sits in the top ten. The sequenced sample consisted of cells from a culture (not recorded whether cultured in vitro). These receptors all stem from a human donor with melanoma.

V is TRBV27 and J is TRBJ2-7, with no clear D. The CDR3 runs to 13 residues. Trimming removed 2 bases from V and 6 bases from J, with 11 bases in between. CDR1 is MNHEY, CDR2 SMNVEV, per germline (reference sequence). CDR3 sequence: CASSLGQEREQYF. CDR3 nucleotide sequence: TGTGCCAGCAGTTTAGGTCAGGAGCGCGAGCAGTACTTC.

The chain combines TRBV6-1 with TRBJ2-3; 9 bases line up with TRBD2. The CDR3 spans 18 residues. Trimming took 4 bases from V and 3 from J; bases not matched to a gene: 14. Germline V gene lookup returns CDR1 MNHNS and CDR2 SASEGT. The CDR3 spells CASSVSRTSARWTDTQYF. CDR3 sequence (DNA): TGTGCCAGCAGTGTAAGCAGGACTAGCGCCCGGTGGACAGATACGCAGTATTTT.

The V call is TRBV10-1, the J call TRBJ2-3; 10 positions agree with TRBD2. V shed 5 bases, J shed 4 bases, and the junction held 6 bases outside the gene matches. The CDR3 totals 15 residues. Germline V gene lookup returns CDR1 WNHNN and CDR2 SYGVQD (reference sequence). The CDR3: CASSRLAGASDTQYF. As DNA, the CDR3 is TGCGCCAGCAGTCGGCTAGCGGGGGCCTCAGATACGCAGTATTTT.

This clone turned up a few times. The chain carries TRBV2 and TRBJ1-1, with 7 bases aligning to TRBD1. The CDR3 runs 13 residues. J gave up 2 bases and V 7 bases, and 4 bases lay outside the gene matches. Looked up from germline, CDR1 is SNHLY and CDR2 is FYNNEI. CDR3 sequence: CASKGTANTEAFF. The DNA for the CDR3 is TGTGCCAGCAAGGGGACAGCCAACACTGAAGCTTTCTTT. Full variable domain (remainder filled in from reference TRBV2 and TRBJ1-1): EPEVTQTPSHQVTQMGQEVILRCVPISNHLYFYWYRQILGQKVEFLVSFYNNEISEKSEIFDDQFSVERPDGSNFTLKIRSTKLEDSAMYFCASKGTANTEAFFGQGTRLTVV.

The chain links TRBV10-1 to TRBJ1-5, with 7 bases fitting TRBD1. Per the germline V gene, CDR1 is WNHNN and CDR2 is SYGVQD (reference sequence). This CDR3 comprises 13 residues. Unmatched junction bases numbered 3, after V lost 6 bases and J lost 4 bases. CDR3 loop: CASSRDRNQPQHF. The DNA of the CDR3 is TGCGCCAGCAGCCGGGACAGAAATCAGCCCCAGCATTTT.

This clone was detected only a few times. V is TRBV5-1 and J is TRBJ2-3; TRBD2 matches at 11 bases. The CDR3 has 15 residues. Per the germline V gene, CDR1 is SGHRS and CDR2 is YFSETQ. The ends lost 1 base at V and 6 bases at J; junction bases unmatched: 4. CDR3 region: CASSLLSGGVDTQYF. DNA of the CDR3: TGCGCCAGCAGCTTGCTTAGCGGGGGGGTTGATACGCAGTATTTT.

The chain employs TRBV18 and TRBJ1-2; TRBD1 agrees at 7 bases. This CDR3 is 13 amino acids long. Germline V lookup: CDR1 KGHSH, CDR2 LQKENI. V shed 6 bases and J 5 bases; nucleotides not matched to a gene: 6. As DNA, the CDR3 is TGTGCCAGCTCTGAGGGACAGCTTTATGGCTACACCTTC. Its protein product is CASSEGQLYGYTF.

The chain carries TRBV7-3 and TRBJ1-1; D gene uncertain. The CDR3 loop spans 13 amino acids. Germline assignment: CDR1 SGHTA and CDR2 FQGTGA. V was shortened by 2 bases and J by 3 bases, with 7 bases between the two germline ends. CDR3 nucleotides: TGTGCCAGCAGCTTACGAGAGGACACTGAAGCTTTCTTT. Protein sequence: CASSLREDTEAFF.

The chain links TRBV27 to TRBJ1-1; no clear D gene. V was shortened by 5 bases and J by 4 bases, with 14 bases between the two germline ends. This CDR3 has 14 amino acids. CDR1 MNHEY and CDR2 SMNVEV come from the germline V gene (reference sequence). CDR3 loop: CASSPAGRVTEAFF. In DNA, the CDR3 is TGTGCCAGCAGTCCAGCCGGTCGGGTCACTGAAGCTTTCTTT.

J is TRBJ2-4 and V is TRBV7-8; no firm D call. This CDR3 spans 15 amino acids. V lost 6 bases and J lost 9, with 21 bases in between. Per germline, CDR1 SGHVS and CDR2 FQNEAQ. The CDR3 nucleotides are TGTGCCAGCAGTTTAACGAGCCCGGACGGCGGCATTCAGTACTTC. It translates to CASSLTSPDGGIQYF. Using reference TRBV7-8 and TRBJ2-4 for the parts outside the CDR3, the full variable domain is GAGVSQSPRYKVAKRGQDVALRCDPISGHVSLFWYQQALGQGPEFLTYFQNEAQLDKSGLPSDRFFAERPEGSVSTLKIQRTQQEDSAVYLCASSLTSPDGGIQYFGAGTRLSVL.

J is TRBJ2-5 and V is TRBV5-1; D gene uncertain. CDR3 length: 15 amino acids. V lost 0 bases and J 4 bases, leaving 13 bases between the germline ends. Germline CDR1 reads SGHRS; CDR2 reads YFSETQ. Written as DNA, the CDR3 is TGCGCCAGCAGCTTGGAGTCACTAACCCTAGAGACCCAGTACTTC. Its translation is CASSLESLTLETQYF.

V and J are TRBV19 and TRBJ1-5; D gene uncertain. Trimming cost V 1 base and J 9 bases, with 10 bases left between them. The CDR3 consists of 13 residues. Germline V gene data show CDR1 as LNHDA and CDR2 as SQIVND (reference sequence). The DNA of the CDR3 is TGTGCCAGTAGTATAGCCACCGGAGGGCCCCAGCATTTT. It is translated as CASSIATGGPQHF.

This chain uses TRBV10-1 with TRBJ2-4; maybe TRBD1 (6 bases). This CDR3 is 15 amino acids long. With 6 bases removed from V and 0 bases from J, the gap between germline ends came to 12 bases. Looked up from germline, CDR1 is WNHNN and CDR2 is SYGVQD (reference sequence). CDR3 bases: TGCGCCAGCAGCCCGACAGGACTAGCCAAAAACATTCAGTACTTC. The encoded protein is CASSPTGLAKNIQYF.

This clone was counted between two and nine times. The chain combines TRBV4-1 with TRBJ2-3; TRBD2 agrees at 14 bases. V was clipped by 3 bases and J by 0 bases; unmatched bases: 5. Germline-derived CDR1 and CDR2 are MGHRA and YSYEKL. The CDR3 runs to 18 residues. CDR3 DNA: TGCGCCAGCAGCCAGCGACTAGCGGGGGGGCAGAGCACAGATACGCAGTATTTT. This codes for CASSQRLAGGQSTDTQYF.